This T cell receptor beta chain was recovered during a study of T cells in Graves' hyperthyroidism and ophthalmopathy (dated by TCRdb to 2018 to 2020). Describing the broader study: Peripheral blood was sampled at the time of initial diagnosis, prior to any treatment. In about 6 Graves' hyperthyroidism patients, the study also compared T-cell repertoires from thyroid tissue with T-cell repertoires from blood. The 75 to 100 discovery patients were divided at random into training and test sets in a 7:3 ratio. The paper reports TCR Vbeta CDR3 sequencing of some 140 peripheral blood samples: under 45 ophthalmopathy, roughly 80 hyperthyroidism and 17 progressor patients. Prospective prediction of ophthalmopathy was tested in an independent validation cohort of under 20 hyperthyroidism patients and 17 patients who later progressed to ophthalmopathy. After blood sampling, hyperthyroidism patients were treated with methimazole at a starting dose of 30 mg daily, and ophthalmopathy patients were treated with high-dose intravenous methylprednisolone. To identify TCR V-J signatures that set the groups apart, the researchers used a discovery cohort of roughly 100 patients, made up of about 44 with Graves' ophthalmopathy and around 58 with stable Graves' hyperthyroidism. Here is what the overall study found, with its caveats: No statistical method was used to fix the sample size in advance, and group allocation was not hidden from the investigators. In validation, the model predicted progression to ophthalmopathy with roughly 66% sensitivity and approximately 74% specificity, a median of about six months before onset. In cross-validation, a model built on a 13 V-J signature told ophthalmopathy apart from stable hyperthyroidism with under 90% sensitivity and roughly 81% specificity, and in testing the same model reached 80%/75%. Blood samples also contained most of the expanded thyroid clonotypes (frequency above 0.001), which suggests that blood repertoires may reflect thyroid immune responses.

Moderately to severely active disease, a Clinical Activity Score of at least 3, a NOSPECS grade of at least 4, and a duration under 3 months were present in ophthalmopathy patients. Any patient with an uncontrolled infection, another autoimmune disease, pregnancy or lactation was excluded. Diagnoses relied on clinical symptoms, serum thyroxine and TRAb, thyroid ultrasound and orbital computed tomography. PBMCs were isolated from around 10 ml of fresh peripheral blood by Ficoll-Paque density gradient centrifugation. Total RNA was extracted using Trizol reagent, and RNA quality was assessed on an Agilent 2100 Bioanalyzer. The TCR beta CDR3 regions were amplified from RNA transcripts. For the first round of RT-PCR on the TCR CDR3, the HTBI primer set was used together with the Qiagen OneStep RT-PCR kit. A second multiplex PCR round built the libraries, followed by size selection and purification. The libraries were sequenced on an Illumina HiSeq2000 using paired-end 100 bp reads. In the original analysis: SOAPnuke was used to process the raw data, throwing out any read that contained adapters or uncalled bases, had a mean Phred below 15, or lacked an exact constant-primer or identifier match. High-quality paired reads were merged using COPE v1.2.5, and each unique nucleotide sequence was defined as a clonotype. Clonotypes were aligned to IMGT TRBV, TRBD and TRBJ reference segments using MiTCR v1.1. Only V-J combinations with frequency above 0.0001, covering roughly 99% of repertoires, were analysed. A TCS score was defined as the ratio of F50 (clonal expansion) to E x V (chaos), with BLOSUM62-based TCRdist applied between CDR3 peptides within each V-J. Welch's t-statistics and random forest reduced 514 V-J features to 10 to 15, which were used in a naive Bayes classifier (R e1071). In TCRdb, the public reads were trimmed at Q25 with fastp and aligned with MiXCR, with productive beta chains retained. Identical CDR3 protein sequences are pooled into one entry, listed with their most common genes and DNA. V and J calls and clone size were set by TCRdb, not the authors. The sample records under 300,000 distinct CDR3 sequences, approximately 20% of which are singletons. Roughly 60% of the sample goes to the ten largest clones.

The cysteine opens and the phenylalanine closes a CDR3 of 14 amino acids. The retained sequence is limited to the CDR3, 42 bases, with the frame set at the first base. V gives up 3 bases and J gives up 3 bases, and the segment between their germline ends measures 10 bases. This clonotype was found many times. No cognate antigen has been identified for it. No base quality information exists; no much larger clone differs at one position. Recombination linked TRBV12-3 or TRBV12-4 to TRBJ2-3, with no confident D gene call. Sequencing was carried out using blood. The source of this sequence is a man aged 25 to 40 with Graves' ophthalmopathy. The DNA sequence reads TGTGCCAGCAGTTTCGGCGGTCATACAGATACGCAGTATTTT. Its coded protein is CASSFGGHTDTQYF.